This T cell receptor beta chain was captured by sequencing in a study of OX40 agonist ivuxolimab in advanced cancers. Looking at the study overall: A male proportion of 70% to 90% was recorded, with mean age 60 years and range about 20 to 90. The study reported partial responses in three patients: one hepatocellular carcinoma, two cutaneous melanoma. Study findings and constraints: Some nonresponders also had low normalized T-cell clonal expansion.

This clone was recorded only once. The antigen remains undetermined. Only in-frame clones appear in the TCRdb table, and some are missing; sequencing was by immunoSEQ multiplex PCR. The table lists 50,000 to 65,000 clones, approximately 88% of them singletons. Trimming removed 5 bases from V and 4 bases from J; junction bases left unmatched: 7. This CDR3 has 15 amino acids. Per germline, CDR1 MNHEY and CDR2 SVGAGI. The specimen comprised CD4+ or CD8+ T cells sorted from blood, sampled in a trial of the OX40 agonist ivuxolimab. The receptor was derived from an adult with an advanced solid tumor such as melanoma, head and neck, liver or kidney cancer. This chain connects TRBV6-5 to TRBJ2-7; 11 bases fit TRBD1. The CDR3 is CASSPRTGGEYEQYF. Written as DNA, the CDR3 is TGTGCCAGCAGTCCAAGGACAGGGGGCGAATACGAGCAGTACTTC.